Included here is one T cell receptor beta chain sequence, with context. Its specific antigen is unknown. The record has no base qualities; no much larger clone is one base away. The germline V and J ends show losses of 2 bases and 3 bases respectively, and no gene match explains 17 bases of the junction. The CDR3 has 19 amino acids, counting the end cysteine and phenylalanine. Only the CDR3 DNA is retained, 57 bases long and in frame from the first base. The germline V gene (reference sequence) yields GTSNPN for CDR1 and SVGIG for CDR2. Using the deep immunoSEQ assay, TCR CDR3 regions were amplified from genomic DNA by multiplex PCR. For each cell subset, the extracted genomic DNA was distributed evenly across all wells of several immunoSEQ 96-well plates, and each plate served as one replicate. For sorted subsets, each replicate PCR was loaded with roughly 0.2 ug genomic DNA, equivalent to approximately 33,000 T cell genomes. The purified libraries were quantified using a Qubit 3.0 fluorometer, sized with a Bioanalyzer 2100, and then quantified again using the KAPA Library Quantification kit. Each immunoSEQ 96-well plate was sequenced on its own single-read 150-cycle Illumina NextSeq 550 flow cell. The authors' analysis ran thus. The immunoSEQ output contained only junctional sequences without quality scores, so filtering could not match that applied to full-length reads. To assign V/J genes and CDR3, sequences were annotated using PyIR, a Python wrapper for IgBLAST v1.9, with IMGT germline references. Reads with weak V/J assignments (E-value above 1e-6), missing CDR3, stop codons, out-of-frame junctions, or ambiguous translated residues were removed. V3J clonotypes were defined as sequences sharing an identical inferred V gene, J gene, and CDR3 amino acid sequence. To compute the percentage overlap between repertoires, the number of shared unique clonotypes was divided by the size of the smaller repertoire. Richness of each repertoire was evaluated using RTK rarefaction, the Chao1 estimator, and Recon v2.1 estimates of unobserved clonotypes. For all TCRbeta clonotypes obtained by the gDNA method from four donors, generation probabilities were computed with OLGA. TCRdb took this table from immuneACCESS and kept in-frame rearrangements with V and J called. Such tables lack part of the clones; where checked against another copy, unresolved V genes explain under half of the gap, and the rest is unexplained. V, J and clone size reflect that table, while D and trimming were determined from the DNA. This sample holds under 1,100,000 clones; under 80% were observed only once. 1.4% of the sample belongs to the ten largest clones.

The donors were healthy, HIV-negative adults with no recently reported acute infections or vaccinations. Every donor was a Caucasian adult residing in Nashville, Tennessee, USA. CD4+ T cells were enriched by magnetic negative selection; naive cells were then positively selected on CD45RA, and the negative fraction formed the memory subset. After blood collection by leukapheresis, PBMCs were isolated using Ficoll-Histopaque density gradient centrifugation and then cryopreserved in the vapor phase of liquid nitrogen. Analytical flow cytometry was used to check the purity and quantity of every magnetically sorted T cell population. Genomic DNA was isolated from every sorted fraction and measured by UV absorbance on a Nanodrop 2000c. This entry comes from a study of shared clonotypes between healthy human individuals (dated by TCRdb to 2018 to 2020). A note on the overall study: A couple of women and a few men aged 18 to 49 years were included in the cohort. For each donor, CD4 naive and CD4 memory were each given three plates, CD8 naive was given two plates, and CD8 memory was given one plate. To estimate repertoire size and how much clonotype sharing occurs between individuals, the study deeply sequenced the blood TCR repertoires of five healthy adults. Libraries were prepared and TCR repertoires were sequenced by different laboratories using diverse techniques, in order to increase sequencing depth and limit assay-specific biases. Between about 0.8 and 8.9 billion PBMCs per donor were obtained by leukapheresis. Findings and caveats that apply to the study as a whole: Sampling was restricted to blood, and TCR repertoires in tissues likely differ from the TCR repertoires found in blood. About 4.5% of naive CD4, 3.5% of naive CD8, roughly 2.4% of memory CD4, and 0.4% of memory CD8 clonotypes were shared across four donors. Based on pairwise subsampling, the degree of clonotype sharing among donors was expected to be affected by sequencing depth. Naive subsets generally had larger estimated clonotype richness than memory subsets did. Because the study included a small number of donors, the genetic and exposure-history diversity represented was limited. Clonotypes shared by all four sorted-subset donors showed higher generation probabilities than non-shared clonotypes. Even with the large sequencing depth, rarefaction of the sorted-subset datasets indicated that sequencing was incomplete.

Source material: memory CD4+ T cells sorted from blood. Explained via the paper, the cell subset or site label denotes: CD45RA-negative fraction. The chain uses TRBV30 and TRBJ1-4; TRBD1 agrees with 8 junctional bases. This TCR derives from a young man in good health. The nucleotide sequence reads TGTGCCTGGAGTTTCACCTTCGACAGGGGAGGAGGAGCTAATGAAAAACTGTTTTTT. The translation is CAWSFTFDRGGGANEKLFF. The full variable domain, completed from the reference TRBV30 and TRBJ1-4 proteins outside the CDR3, reads SQTIHQWPATLVQPVGSPLSLECTVEGTSNPNLYWYRQAAGRGLQLLFYSVGIGQISSEVPQNLSASRPQDRQFILSSKKLLLSDSGFYLCAWSFTFDRGGGANEKLFFGSGTQLSVL.